This is a list of T cell receptor beta chains from one sample in a study of T cell repertoires in cytomegalovirus infection. TCRdb reprocessed the reads with MiXCR, giving one entry per CDR3 protein. The sample consists of some 600,000 distinct CDR3 sequences, roughly 24% of them appearing once. Sequenced input: CD8+ T cells from PBMCs. The receptors here all came from a human donor in good health (CMV status not recorded). Some clones in this sample may be carry-over from other donors' samples. The CDR3 runs from the conserved cysteine through the conserved F or W. D genes are given only for firm matches. Clone size is stated in some rows and not others, as once, few, many or a class when expanded.

v_call: TRBV7-2; clone_size: few; d_call: TRBD1; j_call: TRBJ1-2; cdr3_nt: TGTGCCAGCAGCTCCGGGGCCGGGACAGGGGTTTATGCTCACTATGGCTACACCTTC; cdr3_aa: CASSSGAGTGVYAHYGYTF
v_call: TRBV7-6; clone_size: many; d_call: NA; j_call: TRBJ1-2; cdr3_nt: TGTGCCAGCAGCCCCCCCGGGAGGCGGAAAGATGGCTACACCTTC; cdr3_aa: CASSPPGRRKDGYTF
v_call: TRBV7-6; clone_size: many; d_call: NA; j_call: TRBJ2-7; cdr3_nt: TGTGCCAGCAGCGGTCCGGGGTTCTACGAGCAGTACTTC; cdr3_aa: CASSGPGFYEQYF
v_call: TRBV7-3; clone_size: many; d_call: NA; j_call: TRBJ2-3; cdr3_nt: TGTGCCAGCAGCTTAACAGGGGCGGGAGATACGCAGTATTTT; cdr3_aa: CASSLTGAGDTQYF
v_call: TRBV7-2; clone_size: many; d_call: NA; j_call: TRBJ1-5; cdr3_nt: TGTGCCAGCAGCCAGACGGGCAGGGCGGTTGAGCCCCAGCATTTT; cdr3_aa: CASSQTGRAVEPQHF
v_call: TRBV9; clone_size: few; d_call: NA; j_call: TRBJ2-5; cdr3_nt: TGTGCCAGCAGCGTAGCTGACCCAGGGGAAGAGACCCAGTACTTC; cdr3_aa: CASSVADPGEETQYF
v_call: TRBV6-5; clone_size: few; d_call: TRBD1; j_call: TRBJ1-2; cdr3_nt: TGTGCCAGCAGTTACCGGGACAGGGCCATTTTCGGCTACACCTTC; cdr3_aa: CASSYRDRAIFGYTF
v_call: TRBV5-1; clone_size: NA; d_call: TRBD1; j_call: TRBJ1-5; cdr3_nt: TGCGCCAGCAGCTTAACAGGGGATGGCAATCAGCCCCAGCATTTT; cdr3_aa: CASSLTGDGNQPQHF
v_call: TRBV11-1; clone_size: NA; d_call: TRBD2; j_call: TRBJ2-7; cdr3_nt: TGTGCCAGCAGACGGACTAGCGGGACCTACGAGCAGTACTTC; cdr3_aa: CASRRTSGTYEQYF
v_call: TRBV29-1; clone_size: many; d_call: TRBD2; j_call: TRBJ2-3; cdr3_nt: TGCAGCGTTGAAGAAGGTAGTCGAGCGGGGGTGGCCCCAGATACGCAGTATTTT; cdr3_aa: CSVEEGSRAGVAPDTQYF
v_call: TRBV27; clone_size: many; d_call: TRBD2; j_call: TRBJ2-5; cdr3_nt: TGTGCCAGCAGTCCGCCACCTATAGCGGGGGGGCCAGAGACCCAGTACTTC; cdr3_aa: CASSPPPIAGGPETQYF
v_call: TRBV12-3/TRBV12-4; clone_size: many; d_call: TRBD1; j_call: TRBJ2-4; cdr3_nt: TGTGCCAGCAGCGGACAGGGTTGGCCCAACATTCAGTACTTC; cdr3_aa: CASSGQGWPNIQYF
v_call: TRBV12-3/TRBV12-4; clone_size: NA; d_call: TRBD1; j_call: TRBJ1-2; cdr3_nt: TGTGCCAGCAGACCCTCGACAGGGGCTAACTATGGCTACACCTTC; cdr3_aa: CASRPSTGANYGYTF
v_call: TRBV20-1; clone_size: NA; d_call: NA; j_call: TRBJ2-1; cdr3_nt: TGCAGTGCCACCCCTGAGGGGGGGGGGAATGAGCAGTTCTTC; cdr3_aa: CSATPEGGGNEQFF